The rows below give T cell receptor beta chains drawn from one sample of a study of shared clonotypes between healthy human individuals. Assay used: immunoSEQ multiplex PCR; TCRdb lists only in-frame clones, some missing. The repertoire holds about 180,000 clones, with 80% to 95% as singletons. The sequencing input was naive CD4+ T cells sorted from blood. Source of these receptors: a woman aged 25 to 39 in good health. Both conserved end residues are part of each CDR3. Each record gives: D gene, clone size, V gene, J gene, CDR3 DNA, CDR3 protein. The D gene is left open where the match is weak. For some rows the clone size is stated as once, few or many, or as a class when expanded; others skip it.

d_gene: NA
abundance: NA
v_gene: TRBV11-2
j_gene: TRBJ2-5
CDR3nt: TGTGCCAGCAGCTTAGTGCAAGAGACCCAGTACTTC
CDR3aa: CASSLVQETQYF

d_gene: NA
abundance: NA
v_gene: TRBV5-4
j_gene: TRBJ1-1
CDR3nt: TGTGCCAGCAGCTTACAGGGTGACACTGAAGCTTTCTTT
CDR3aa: CASSLQGDTEAFF

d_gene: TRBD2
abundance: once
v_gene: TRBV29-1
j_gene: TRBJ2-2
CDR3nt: TGCAGCGTGTTACTAGCGCCAGGGCGGGCCGGGGAGCTGTTTTTT
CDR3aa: CSVLLAPGRAGELFF

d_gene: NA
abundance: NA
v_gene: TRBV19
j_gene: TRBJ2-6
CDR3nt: TGTGCCAGTAGTGGGCCACCTTTCTCTGGGGCCAACGTCCTGACTTTC
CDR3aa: CASSGPPFSGANVLTF

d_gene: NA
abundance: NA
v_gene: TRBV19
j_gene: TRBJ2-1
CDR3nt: TGTGCCAGTATATCCCTTCAGGGCAATGAGCAGTTCTTC
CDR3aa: CASISLQGNEQFF

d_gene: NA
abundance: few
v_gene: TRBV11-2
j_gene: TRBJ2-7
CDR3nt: TGTGCCAGCAGCTTAGCCCGTTACGAGCAGTACTTC
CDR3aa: CASSLARYEQYF

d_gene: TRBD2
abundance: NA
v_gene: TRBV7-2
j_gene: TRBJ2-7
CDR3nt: TGTGCCAGCAGCCCCGGGAGGGACGAGCAGTACTTC
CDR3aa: CASSPGRDEQYF

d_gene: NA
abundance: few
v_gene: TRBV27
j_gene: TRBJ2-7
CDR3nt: TGTGCCAGCAGCCCTGCAGGGACCGGCTTCTCCTACGAGCAGTACTTC
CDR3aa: CASSPAGTGFSYEQYF

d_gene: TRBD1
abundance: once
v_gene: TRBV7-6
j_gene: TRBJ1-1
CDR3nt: TGTGCCAGCAGCTTAGGGAGGGGGCGCGGTTCAGGGAAAGCTTTCTTT
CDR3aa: CASSLGRGRGSGKAFF

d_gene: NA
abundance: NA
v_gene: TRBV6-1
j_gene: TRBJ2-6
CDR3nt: TGTGCCAGCAATCCTAAGAGCTCTGGGGCCAACGTCCTGACTTTC
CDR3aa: CASNPKSSGANVLTF

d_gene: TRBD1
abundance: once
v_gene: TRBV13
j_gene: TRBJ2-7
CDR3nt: TGTGCCAGCAGCTTGCGGACAGGGGTTTCCCACGAGCAGTACTTC
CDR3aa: CASSLRTGVSHEQYF

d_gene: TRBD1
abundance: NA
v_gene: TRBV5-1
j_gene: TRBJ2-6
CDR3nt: TGCGCCAGCAGCTTGGCGGGCAGGGGGCACTCTGGGGCCAACGTCCTGACTTTC
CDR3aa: CASSLAGRGHSGANVLTF

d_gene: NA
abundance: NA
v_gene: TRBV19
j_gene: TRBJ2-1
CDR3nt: TGTGCCAGTAGTATAACCGGCTTCGGGGCCAATGAGCAGTTCTTC
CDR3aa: CASSITGFGANEQFF

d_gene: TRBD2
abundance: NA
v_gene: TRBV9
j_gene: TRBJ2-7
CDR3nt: TGTGCCAGCAGTCGGACTAGCGGACCCTACGAGCAGTACTTC
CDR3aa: CASSRTSGPYEQYF

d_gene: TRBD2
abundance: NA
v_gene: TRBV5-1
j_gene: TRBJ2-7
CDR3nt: TGCGCCAGCAGAACTAGCGGGAGTCACGAGCAGTACTTC
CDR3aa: CASRTSGSHEQYF

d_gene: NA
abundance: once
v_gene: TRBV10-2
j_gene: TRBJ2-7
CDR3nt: TGCGCCAGCACCACGGGTTCCTACGAGCAGTACTTC
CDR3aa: CASTTGSYEQYF

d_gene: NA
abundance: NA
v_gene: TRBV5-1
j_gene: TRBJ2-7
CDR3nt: TGCGCCAGCAGCTCCATGACTAGCTCCTACGAGCAGTACTTC
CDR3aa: CASSSMTSSYEQYF

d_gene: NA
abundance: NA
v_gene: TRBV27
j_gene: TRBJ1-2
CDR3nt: TGTGCCAGCAGTTCGACGGGGCGAAGCTATGGCTACACCTTC
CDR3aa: CASSSTGRSYGYTF

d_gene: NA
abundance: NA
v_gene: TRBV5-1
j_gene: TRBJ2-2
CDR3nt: TGCGCCAGCAGCCCTGTTGGCACCGGGGAGCTGTTTTTT
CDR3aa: CASSPVGTGELFF

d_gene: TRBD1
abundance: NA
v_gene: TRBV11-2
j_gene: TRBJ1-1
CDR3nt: TGTGCCAGCAGCTCGCCAGGGGGCGCGACGGGGAACACTGAAGCTTTCTTT
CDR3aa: CASSSPGGATGNTEAFF

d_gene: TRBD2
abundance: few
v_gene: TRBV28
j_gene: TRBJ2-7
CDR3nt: TGTGCCAGTGCTAGCGGGCCCTACGAGCAGTACTTC
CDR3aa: CASASGPYEQYF

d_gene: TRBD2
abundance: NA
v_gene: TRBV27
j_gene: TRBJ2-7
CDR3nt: TGTGCCAGCGCTAAGCGGGAGAGCTACGAGCAGTACTTC
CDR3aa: CASAKRESYEQYF

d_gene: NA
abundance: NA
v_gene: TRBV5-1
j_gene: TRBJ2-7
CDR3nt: TGCGCCAGCAGCTTGCGACAGACCGGCGAGCAGTACTTC
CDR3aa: CASSLRQTGEQYF

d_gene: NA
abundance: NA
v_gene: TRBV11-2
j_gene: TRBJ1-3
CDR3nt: TGTGCCAGCAGCTTAACAGGACGGTACTCTGGAAACACCATATATTTT
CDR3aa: CASSLTGRYSGNTIYF

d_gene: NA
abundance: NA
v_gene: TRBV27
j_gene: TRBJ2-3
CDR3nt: TGTGCCAGCAGTTTGGGACCGAGCTGGGCCACAGATACGCAGTATTTT
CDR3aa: CASSLGPSWATDTQYF

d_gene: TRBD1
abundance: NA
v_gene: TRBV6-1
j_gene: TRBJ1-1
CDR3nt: TGTGCCAGCAGCCGGACAGGGAATGAAGCTTTCTTT
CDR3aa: CASSRTGNEAFF

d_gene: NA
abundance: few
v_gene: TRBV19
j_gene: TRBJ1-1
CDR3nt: TGTGCCAGTAGTCGGGCTAACAGAAACACTGAAGCTTTCTTT
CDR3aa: CASSRANRNTEAFF

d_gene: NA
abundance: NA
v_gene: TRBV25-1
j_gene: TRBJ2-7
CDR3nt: TGTGCCAGCAGTCGGACACATACCTCCTACGAGCAGTACTTC
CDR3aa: CASSRTHTSYEQYF

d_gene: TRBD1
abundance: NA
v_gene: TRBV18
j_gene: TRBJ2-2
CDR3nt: TGTGCCAGCTCACAATCCGGGACAGGGGTGTCCGGGGAGCTGTTTTTT
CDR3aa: CASSQSGTGVSGELFF

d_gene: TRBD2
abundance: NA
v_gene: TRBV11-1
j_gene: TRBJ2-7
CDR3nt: TGTGCCAGCAGCTTAGTAGCGGGAACGGTCGAGCAGTACTTC
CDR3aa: CASSLVAGTVEQYF

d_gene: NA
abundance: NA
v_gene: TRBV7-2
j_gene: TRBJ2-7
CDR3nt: TGTGCCAGCAGCTCCCGGGGCGCCTCCTCCTACGAGCAGTACTTC
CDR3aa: CASSSRGASSYEQYF

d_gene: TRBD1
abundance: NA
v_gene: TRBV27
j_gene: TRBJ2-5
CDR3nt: TGTGCCAGCAACCCTAGGGGGACAGGGCTGTACGAGACCCAGTACTTC
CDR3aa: CASNPRGTGLYETQYF

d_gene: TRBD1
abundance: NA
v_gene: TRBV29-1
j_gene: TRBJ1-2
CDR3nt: TGCAGCGTTGATCCGACAGGGGGGCGAGGCTACACCTTC
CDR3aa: CSVDPTGGRGYTF

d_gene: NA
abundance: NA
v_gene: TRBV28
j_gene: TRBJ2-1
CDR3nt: TGTGCCAGCAGTTTAAGCGGGCGCCCCGACTACAATGAGCAGTTCTTC
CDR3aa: CASSLSGRPDYNEQFF

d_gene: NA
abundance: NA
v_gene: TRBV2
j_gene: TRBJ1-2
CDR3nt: TGTGCCAGTGGTTGGGCCAGTGAAACGTATGGCTACACCTTC
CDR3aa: CASGWASETYGYTF

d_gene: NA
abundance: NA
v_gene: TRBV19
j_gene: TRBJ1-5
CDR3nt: TGTGCCAGTAGTATTGCCGGATACAATCAGCCCCAGCATTTT
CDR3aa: CASSIAGYNQPQHF

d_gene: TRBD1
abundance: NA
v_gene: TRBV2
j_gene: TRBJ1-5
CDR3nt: TGTGCCAGCACCCAGAGACAGGGAAATCAGCCCCAGCATTTT
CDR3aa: CASTQRQGNQPQHF

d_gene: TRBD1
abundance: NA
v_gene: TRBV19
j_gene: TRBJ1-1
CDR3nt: TGTGCCAGTATCCCCGGGACAGGGTTTGCGAACACTGAAGCTTTCTTT
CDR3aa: CASIPGTGFANTEAFF

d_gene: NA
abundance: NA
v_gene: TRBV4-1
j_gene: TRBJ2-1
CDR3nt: TGCGCCAGCAGCCAAGATTTTTGGGGGCTGGACCTAATTTACAATGAGCAGTTCTTC
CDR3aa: CASSQDFWGLDLIYNEQFF

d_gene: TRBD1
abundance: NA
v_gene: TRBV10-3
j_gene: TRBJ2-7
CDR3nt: TGTGCCATCAGTGAGTCACAGGGGTCCTACGAGCAGTACTTC
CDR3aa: CAISESQGSYEQYF

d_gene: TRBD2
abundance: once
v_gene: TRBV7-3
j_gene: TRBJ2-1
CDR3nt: TGTGCCAGCAGCACAGCCGGGACTAGTGATGAGCAGTTCTTC
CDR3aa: CASSTAGTSDEQFF

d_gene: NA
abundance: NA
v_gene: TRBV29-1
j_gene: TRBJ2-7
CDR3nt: TGCAGCGTTGAACAGAACTACGAGCAGTACTTC
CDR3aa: CSVEQNYEQYF

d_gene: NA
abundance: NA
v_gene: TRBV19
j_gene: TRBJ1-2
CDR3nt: TGTGCCAGTAGTATTAGCACCGACCGGTGGGGCTACACCTTC
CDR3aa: CASSISTDRWGYTF

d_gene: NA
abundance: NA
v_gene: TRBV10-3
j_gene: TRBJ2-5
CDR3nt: TGTGCCATCAGTGACACAGGGCGTGAGACCCAGTACTTC
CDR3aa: CAISDTGRETQYF

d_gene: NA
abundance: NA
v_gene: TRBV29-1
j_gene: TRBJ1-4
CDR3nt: TGCAGCGTTGGGGGAGGGGTTAATGAAAAACTGTTTTTT
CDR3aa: CSVGGGVNEKLFF

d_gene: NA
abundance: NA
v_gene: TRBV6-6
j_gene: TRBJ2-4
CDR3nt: TGTGCCAGCAGCGACCCAGCTTTAGCCAAAAACATTCAGTACTTC
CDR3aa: CASSDPALAKNIQYF

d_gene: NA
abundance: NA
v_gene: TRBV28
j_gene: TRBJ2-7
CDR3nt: TGTGCCAGCAGCCCTTTTAGAGGGTGGGCCTACGAGCAGTACTTC
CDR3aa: CASSPFRGWAYEQYF

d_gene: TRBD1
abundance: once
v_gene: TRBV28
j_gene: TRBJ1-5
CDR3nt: TGTGCCAGCACCCTACAGGGGCGAAATAGCAATCAGCCCCAGCATTTT
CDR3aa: CASTLQGRNSNQPQHF

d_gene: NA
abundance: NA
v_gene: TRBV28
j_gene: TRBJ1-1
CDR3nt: TGTGCCAGCGGCCAGGCCCGTTGGACTGAAGCTTTCTTT
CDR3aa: CASGQARWTEAFF

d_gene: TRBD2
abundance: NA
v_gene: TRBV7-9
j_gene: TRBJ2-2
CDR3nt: TGTGCCAGCAGCCGACTAGCGGGAGGGCCGGTCACCGGGGAGCTGTTTTTT
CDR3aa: CASSRLAGGPVTGELFF

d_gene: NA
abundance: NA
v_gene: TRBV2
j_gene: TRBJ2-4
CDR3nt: TGTGCCAGCAGGCCTCTAGCGAGCGGAAACATTCAGTACTTC
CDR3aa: CASRPLASGNIQYF

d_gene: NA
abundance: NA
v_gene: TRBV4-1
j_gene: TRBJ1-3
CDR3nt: TGCGCCAGCAGCCAAGATCGCAGGCGGGGACGGGGAAACACCATATATTTT
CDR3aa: CASSQDRRRGRGNTIYF

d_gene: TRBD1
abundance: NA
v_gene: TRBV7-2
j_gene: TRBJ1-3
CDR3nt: TGTGCCAGCAGCTCCGGGACAGTGTCCTCCGCCATATATTTT
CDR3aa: CASSSGTVSSAIYF

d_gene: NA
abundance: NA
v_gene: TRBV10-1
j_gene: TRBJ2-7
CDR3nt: TGCGCCAGCAGCGGGGATCCTGACCGGGAGCAGTACTTC
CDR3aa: CASSGDPDREQYF

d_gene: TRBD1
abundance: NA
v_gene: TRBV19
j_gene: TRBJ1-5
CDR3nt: TGTGCCAGTATCGGGACAGGGGGTATCCAGCCCCAGCATTTT
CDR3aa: CASIGTGGIQPQHF

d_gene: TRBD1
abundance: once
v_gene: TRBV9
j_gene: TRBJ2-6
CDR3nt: TGTGCCAGCAGCGTAAGAGGACAGGGGACAGGGGCCAACGTCCTGACTTTC
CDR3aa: CASSVRGQGTGANVLTF

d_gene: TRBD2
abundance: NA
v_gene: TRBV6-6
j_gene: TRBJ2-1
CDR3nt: TGTGCCAGCAGTTACTCCGCGGGAGGGCCCAATGAGCAGTTCTTC
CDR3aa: CASSYSAGGPNEQFF

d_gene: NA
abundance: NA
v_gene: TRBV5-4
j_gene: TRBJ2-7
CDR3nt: TGTGCCAGCAGCCGAGGGATGGATGTAACCTCCTACGAGCAGTACTTC
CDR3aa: CASSRGMDVTSYEQYF

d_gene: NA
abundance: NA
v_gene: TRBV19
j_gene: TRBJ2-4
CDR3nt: TGTGCCAGTTCGATAGCGGCGCTAGCCAAAAACATTCAGTACTTC
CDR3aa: CASSIAALAKNIQYF